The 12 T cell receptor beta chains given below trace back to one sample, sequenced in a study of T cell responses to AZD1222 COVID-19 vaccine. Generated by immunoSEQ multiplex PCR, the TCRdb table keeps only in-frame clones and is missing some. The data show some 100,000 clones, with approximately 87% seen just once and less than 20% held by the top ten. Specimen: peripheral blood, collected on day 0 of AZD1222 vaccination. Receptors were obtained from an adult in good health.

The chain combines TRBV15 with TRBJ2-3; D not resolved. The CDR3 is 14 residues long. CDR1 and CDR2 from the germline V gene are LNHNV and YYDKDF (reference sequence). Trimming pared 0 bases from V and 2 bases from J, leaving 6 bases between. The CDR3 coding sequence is TGTGCCACCAGCAGAGATCAAGTCACAGATACGCAGTATTTT. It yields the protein CATSRDQVTDTQYF.

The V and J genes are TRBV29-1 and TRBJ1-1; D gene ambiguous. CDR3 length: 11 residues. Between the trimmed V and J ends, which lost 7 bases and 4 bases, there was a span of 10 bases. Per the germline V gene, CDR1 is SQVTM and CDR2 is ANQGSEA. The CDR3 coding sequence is TGCAGCGCCCGTCAGGTCACTGAAGCTTTCTTT. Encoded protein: CSARQVTEAFF. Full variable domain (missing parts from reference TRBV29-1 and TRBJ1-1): SAVISQKPSRDICQRGTSLTIQCQVDSQVTMMFWYRQQPGQSLTLIATANQGSEATYESGFVIDKFPISRPNLTFSTLTVSNMSPEDSSIYLCSARQVTEAFFGQGTRLTVV.

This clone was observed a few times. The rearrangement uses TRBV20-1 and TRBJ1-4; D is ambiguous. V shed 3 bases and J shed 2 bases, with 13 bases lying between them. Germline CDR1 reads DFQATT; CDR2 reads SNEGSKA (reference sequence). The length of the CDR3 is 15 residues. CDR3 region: CSASLSPMTNEKLFF. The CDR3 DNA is TGCAGTGCTAGTTTGAGTCCTATGACTAATGAAAAACTGTTTTTT.

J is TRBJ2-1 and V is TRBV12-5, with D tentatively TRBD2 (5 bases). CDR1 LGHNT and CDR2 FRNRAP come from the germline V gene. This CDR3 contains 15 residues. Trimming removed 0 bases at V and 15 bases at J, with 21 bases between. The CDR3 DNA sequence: TGTGCTAGTGGTTTGGTACCGGCCAAGGCCGGGATGCCGTTCTTC. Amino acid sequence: CASGLVPAKAGMPFF.

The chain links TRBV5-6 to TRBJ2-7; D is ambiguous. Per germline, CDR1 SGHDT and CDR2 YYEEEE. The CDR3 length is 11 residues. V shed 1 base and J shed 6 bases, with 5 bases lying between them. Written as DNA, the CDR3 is TGTGCCAGCAGCTTGAGGACCGAGCAGTACTTC. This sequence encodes CASSLRTEQYF.

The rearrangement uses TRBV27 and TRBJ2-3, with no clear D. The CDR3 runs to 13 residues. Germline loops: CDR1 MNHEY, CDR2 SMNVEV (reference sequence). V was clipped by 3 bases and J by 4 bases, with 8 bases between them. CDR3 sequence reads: CASSFGASDTQYF. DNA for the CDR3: TGTGCCAGCAGTTTTGGTGCGTCAGATACGCAGTATTTT.

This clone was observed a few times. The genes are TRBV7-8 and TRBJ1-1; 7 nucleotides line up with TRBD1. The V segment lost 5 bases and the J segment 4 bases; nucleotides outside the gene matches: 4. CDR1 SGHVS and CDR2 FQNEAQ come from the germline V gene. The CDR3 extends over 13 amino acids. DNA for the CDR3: TGTGCCAGCAGCGCCACAGGGGCCACTGAAGCTTTCTTT. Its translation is CASSATGATEAFF.

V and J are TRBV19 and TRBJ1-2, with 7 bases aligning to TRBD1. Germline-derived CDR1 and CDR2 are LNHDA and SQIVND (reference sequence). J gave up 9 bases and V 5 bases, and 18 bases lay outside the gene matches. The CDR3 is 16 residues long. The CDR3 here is CASSDHTTGARRSYTF. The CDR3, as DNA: TGTGCCAGTAGTGACCACACCACAGGGGCCCGGAGGAGCTACACCTTC.

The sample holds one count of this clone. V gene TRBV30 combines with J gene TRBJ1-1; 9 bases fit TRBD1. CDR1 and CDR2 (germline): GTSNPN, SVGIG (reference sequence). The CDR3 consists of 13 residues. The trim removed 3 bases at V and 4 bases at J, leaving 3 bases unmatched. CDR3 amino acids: CAWRAQGATEAFF. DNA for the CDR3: TGTGCCTGGAGGGCACAGGGGGCCACTGAAGCTTTCTTT.

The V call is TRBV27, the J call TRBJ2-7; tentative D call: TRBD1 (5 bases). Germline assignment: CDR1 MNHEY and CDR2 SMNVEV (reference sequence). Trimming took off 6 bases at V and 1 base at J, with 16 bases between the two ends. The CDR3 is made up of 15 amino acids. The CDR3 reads CASRQNSQGSYEQYF. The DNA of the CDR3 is TGTGCCAGCAGACAAAATTCCCAGGGTTCCTACGAGCAGTACTTC.

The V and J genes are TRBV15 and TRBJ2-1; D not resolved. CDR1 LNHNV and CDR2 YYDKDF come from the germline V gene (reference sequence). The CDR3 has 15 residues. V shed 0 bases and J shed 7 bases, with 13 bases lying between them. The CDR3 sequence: CATSRESEGGNEQFF. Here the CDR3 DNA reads TGTGCCACCAGCAGAGAGTCTGAAGGTGGGAATGAGCAGTTCTTC.

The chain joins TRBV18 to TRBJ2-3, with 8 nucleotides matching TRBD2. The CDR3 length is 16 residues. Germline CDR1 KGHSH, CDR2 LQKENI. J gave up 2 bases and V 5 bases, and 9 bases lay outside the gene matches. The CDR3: CASSTQPSGFTDTQYF. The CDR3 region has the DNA TGTGCCAGCTCAACCCAGCCTAGCGGGTTCACAGATACGCAGTATTTT.